The 24 T cell receptor beta chains in this list originate from one sample, sequenced in a study of tumor-infiltrating lymphocytes in oesophageal squamous cell carcinoma. From the PCR reads, TCRdb called clonotypes with MiXCR, one entry per CDR3 protein. The top ten hold about a third of the sample, which has approximately 8,700 distinct CDR3 sequences, just over 65% seen once. Sequencing input: esophageal tumor tissue. These receptors were obtained from a female donor with esophageal squamous cell carcinoma.

The V call is TRBV7-2, the J call TRBJ1-6, with D tentatively TRBD1 (5 bases). The CDR3 spans 15 residues. Germline V CDR1 and CDR2: SGHTA, FQGNSA. Trimming took 5 bases from V and 6 from J, leaving 14 bases between them. CDR3 DNA sequence: TGTGCCAGCAGCGATACAACAGGCGGTAATTCACCCCTCCACTTT. It translates to CASSDTTGGNSPLHF.

This chain connects TRBV7-3 to TRBJ2-1, with 14 bases fitting TRBD2. The J call could be wrong; TRBJ2-5 is a better fit for the DNA end. The length of the CDR3 is 16 residues. CDR1 SGHTA and CDR2 FQGTGA come from the germline V gene. The CDR3 bases are TGTGCCAGCAGCTTAGGGACTAGCGGGGGAGGGGAGACCCAGTACTTC. Residues: CASSLGTSGGGETQYF.

CDR3 loop: CATERSSGRREQFF. For the CDR3, the DNA is TGTGCCACCGAGCGGTCTAGCGGGAGACGCGAGCAGTTCTTC. This sequence joins TRBV24-1 and TRBJ2-4; 10 bases align to TRBD2. The DNA end is a closer match to TRBJ2-1, so the J assignment may be wrong. The CDR3 length is 14 residues. Germline CDR1 reads KGHDR; CDR2 reads SFDVKD.

This chain connects TRBV7-2 to TRBJ2-7, with 8 positions matching TRBD2. TRBJ2-4 explains the end of the DNA better; the J call may be wrong. Germline CDR1 is SGHTA and CDR2 is FQGNSA. This CDR3 contains 17 residues. The CDR3 nucleotides are TGTGCCAGCAGCTTTGGGGAAGCGGGAGTTACCAAAAACATTCAGTACTTC. Translated, it gives CASSFGEAGVTKNIQYF.

The chain links TRBV7-9 to TRBJ2-5; a possible D gene is TRBD2 (5 bases). The CDR3 totals 14 residues. The V end lost 3 bases, the J end lost 3 bases, and 11 bases lay between the germline ends. Looked up from germline, CDR1 is SEHNR and CDR2 is FQNEAQ (reference sequence). The CDR3 nucleotides read TGTGCCAGCAGCTTCTACCGGGATAAAGAGACCCAGTACTTC. This sequence encodes CASSFYRDKETQYF.

The rearrangement joins TRBV12-3 or TRBV12-4 to TRBJ2-1; D is unclear. The CDR3 extends over 17 amino acids. V shed 5 bases and J shed 0 bases, with 17 bases lying between them. CDR3 region: CASSPSFQANSYNEQFF. As DNA, the CDR3 is TGTGCCAGCAGTCCGTCCTTCCAGGCTAACTCCTACAATGAGCAGTTCTTC.

This clonotype has a handful of counts. This rearrangement joins TRBV7-2 to TRBJ2-5, with D possibly being TRBD1 (6 bases). CDR1 and CDR2 from the germline V gene are SGHTA and FQGNSA. V gave up 7 bases and J gave up 7 bases, with 13 bases separating them. The CDR3 length is 12 residues. In nucleotides, the CDR3 is TGTGCCAGCACCCTCTTAGGGGGGACCCAGTACTTC. Protein: CASTLLGGTQYF. Full variable domain (missing parts from reference TRBV7-2 and TRBJ2-5): GAGVSQSPSNKVTEKGKDVELRCDPISGHTALYWYRQSLGQGLEFLIYFQGNSAPDKSGLPSDRFSAERTGGSVSTLTIQRTQQEDSAVYLCASTLLGGTQYFGPGTRLLVL.

The V gene is TRBV7-2, the J gene TRBJ1-1; a possible D gene is TRBD2 (5 bases). The J call may be in error: the DNA end matches TRBJ2-1 better. Per the germline V gene, CDR1 is SGHTA and CDR2 is FQGNSA. The CDR3 spans 16 residues. The DNA for the CDR3 is TGTGCCAGCAGCTTACTAGGGCACGGCGGGTACAATGAGCAGTTCTTC. Amino acid sequence: CASSLLGHGGYNEQFF.

V is TRBV7-4 and J is TRBJ2-1; TRBD2 matches 14 bases. The J call may be wrong; the DNA end is better matched by TRBJ2-7. The CDR3 sequence is 15 residues long. The V gene's germline CDR1 is SGHVT and CDR2 SQSDAQ. CDR3 region: CASRKGLAGDNEQYF. The CDR3 DNA is TGTGCCAGCAGAAAGGGACTAGCGGGAGACAATGAGCAGTACTTC.

The genes are TRBV27 and TRBJ2-4, with a weak D call TRBD1 (6 bases). V was shortened by 5 bases and J by 0 bases, with 14 bases between the two germline ends. CDR1 is MNHEY and CDR2 is SMNVEV in the germline V gene (reference sequence). The CDR3 contains 16 residues. The CDR3 is CASSRQGRLAKNIQYF. The CDR3 DNA reads as TGTGCCAGCAGTAGGCAGGGGCGTCTAGCCAAAAACATTCAGTACTTC.

The CDR3 DNA follows: TGTGCCAGCAGCTTAACACAGAGTACGGAACTGTTTTTT. Translation gives CASSLTQSTELFF. The genes are TRBV7-3 and TRBJ1-4; D unresolved. The CDR3 contains 13 residues. Germline CDR1 and CDR2: SGHTA and FQGTGA. Trimming removed 0 bases from V and 12 bases from J, with 11 bases in between.

This clonotype was seen just once. In DNA form, the CDR3 reads TGCGCCAGCAGGGCCTGGCGGGAGGATTATGAGCAGTTCTTC. The encoded protein is CASRAWREDYEQFF. The chain employs TRBV10-2 and TRBJ2-5, with 8 bases fitting TRBD2. The end of the DNA is better explained by TRBJ2-1, so the J call may be wrong. CDR1 is WSHSY and CDR2 is SAAADI in the germline V gene. The CDR3 spans 14 residues.

This clonotype occurred once. V is TRBV6-1 and J is TRBJ2-3, with D possibly being TRBD1 (6 bases). The V gene lost 6 bases and the J gene lost 4 bases, with 11 bases spanning the gap. This CDR3 is built from 13 residues. Germline lookup yields CDR1 MNHNS and CDR2 SASEGT. The CDR3 nucleotides are TGTGCCAGCAGGACCACAGGGTCAGATACGCAGTATTTT. It specifies CASRTTGSDTQYF.

The rearrangement uses TRBV6-1 and TRBJ2-7, with a tentative D call TRBD1 (5 bases). The closer fit of TRBJ2-1 to the DNA end suggests the J call may be wrong. Germline V gene data show CDR1 as MNHNS and CDR2 as SASEGT. The CDR3 covers 15 residues. DNA for the CDR3: TGTGCCAGCAGTGTGGACACGAGCTCCTACAATGAGCAGTTCTTC. This sequence encodes CASSVDTSSYNEQFF.

This clonotype was found a few times. The chain has TRBV6-1 and TRBJ2-1, with D tentatively TRBD2 (6 bases). The CDR3 is 13 amino acids. The germline CDR1 and CDR2 sequences are MNHNS and SASEGT. V shed 6 bases and J shed 0 bases, with 6 bases lying between them. CDR3 amino acids: CASRTSSYNEQFF. CDR3 DNA sequence: TGTGCCAGCAGGACTAGCTCCTACAATGAGCAGTTCTTC.

Sample share makes this clonotype medium-sized. The V gene is TRBV27, the J gene TRBJ2-6, with D perhaps matching TRBD2 (5 bases). The V end was cut by 4 bases, the J end by 12 bases, with 13 bases between. CDR1 and CDR2 from the germline V gene are MNHEY and SMNVEV (reference sequence). This CDR3 is 13 amino acids long. The CDR3 loop reads CASSWTEDTVLTF. The CDR3 nucleotides read TGTGCCAGCAGTTGGACTGAGGATACCGTCCTGACTTTC. The full variable domain, in which reference TRBV27 and TRBJ2-6 provide the parts outside the CDR3, is EAQVTQNPRYLITVTGKKLTVTCSQNMNHEYMSWYRQDPGLGLRQIYYSMNVEVTDKGDVPEGYKVSRKEKRNFPLILESPSPNQTSLYFCASSWTEDTVLTFGAGSRLTVL.

This clonotype is judged medium-sized. V is TRBV10-2 and J is TRBJ2-1, with 7 bases fitting TRBD1. The DNA end is more similar to TRBJ2-7, so the J call may be wrong. The germline CDR1 and CDR2 sequences are WSHSY and SAAADI. The CDR3 spans 14 residues. CDR3 in amino acids: CASSETSRDSEQYF. The CDR3, as DNA: TGCGCCAGCAGTGAGACGAGCCGGGACAGCGAGCAGTACTTC.

DNA for the CDR3: TGTGCCAGCAGCCCGTACGGGGGAAACCTGAAGGATGAGCAGTTCTTC. As protein: CASSPYGGNLKDEQFF. The rearrangement joins TRBV7-2 to TRBJ2-3, with a tentative D call TRBD2 (6 bases). The end of the DNA aligns better with TRBJ2-1, so the J call may be wrong. CDR1 is SGHTA and CDR2 is FQGNSA in the germline V gene. The CDR3 spans 16 residues.

The chain has TRBV10-2 and TRBJ2-5; possible D gene TRBD1, 5 bases. The J call may not be correct, given that the DNA end is closer to TRBJ1-2. Germline V CDR1 and CDR2: WSHSY, SAAADI. CDR3 length equals 13 residues. Here the CDR3 reads CASSERQLYGYTF. In DNA, the CDR3 is TGCGCCAGCAGCGAGAGACAGCTCTATGGCTACACCTTC.

The rearrangement joins TRBV7-8 to TRBJ1-1; tentatively, D is TRBD1 (5 bases). The ends were cut back, 6 bases at V and 7 bases at J, with 24 bases in the middle. The CDR3 totals 16 residues. Germline-derived CDR1 and CDR2 are SGHVS and FQNEAQ. The CDR3 sequence: CASRRTRDGHSFEAFF. DNA of the CDR3: TGTGCCAGCAGGCGTACGAGAGACGGACACTCCTTTGAAGCTTTCTTT.

This clonotype was detected once. In DNA form, the CDR3 reads TGTGCCAGCAGAGGGACAGGGATTATGGAGCAGTACTTC. Its translation is CASRGTGIMEQYF. The genes are TRBV28 and TRBJ2-5; 9 positions match TRBD1. The CDR3 spans 13 residues. The ends lost 6 bases at V and 11 bases at J; junction bases unmatched: 10. Germline CDR1 and CDR2: MDHEN and SYDVKM.

The J gene is TRBJ2-7, the V gene TRBV7-3, with 8 bases that match TRBD2. The closer fit of TRBJ2-1 to the DNA end suggests the J call may be wrong. Per the germline V gene, CDR1 is SGHTA and CDR2 is FQGTGA. The CDR3 contains 13 residues. The CDR3 sequence: CASSREGYNEQFF. CDR3 sequence (DNA): TGTGCCAGCTCACGGGAGGGGTACAATGAGCAGTTCTTC.

This clonotype has a single count. The chain carries TRBV7-6 and TRBJ2-7; 10 bases fit TRBD2. The J call is doubtful: the DNA matches TRBJ2-1 better. CDR3 size: 16 residues. CDR1 and CDR2 from the germline V gene are SGHVS and FNYEAQ. The CDR3 coding sequence is TGTGCCAGCAGCCGGGGGGTAGCGGGGGGCAACAATGAGCAGTTCTTC. Translating it yields CASSRGVAGGNNEQFF.

This chain joins TRBV7-2 and TRBJ1-2; unclear D gene. The germline V and J ends were trimmed by 2 bases and 5 bases, with 12 bases remaining between them. Germline CDR1 and CDR2: SGHTA and FQGNSA. The CDR3 consists of 14 residues. The CDR3 loop reads CASSLSSLLYGYTF. CDR3 bases: TGTGCCAGCAGCTTAAGTAGCCTACTGTATGGCTACACCTTC.